This is a list of T cell receptor beta chains from one sample in a study of blood T cell repertoires in COVID-19. Here immunoSEQ multiplex PCR was the method, and the copy in TCRdb shows in-frame clones only, minus some. The sample holds some 73,000 clones; 82% are singletons and the top ten take about 3.8%. The sample consisted of peripheral blood. The source is a woman aged 55-69 years with acute or convalescent COVID-19. CDR3s include the opening cysteine and the closing phenylalanine or tryptophan. A D gene is named only where the DNA matches it firmly. Size is stated for part of the rows, as once, few or many counts, or as a class when the clone is expanded.

size,D,V,J,CDR3,DNA
-,TRBD1,TRBV18,TRBJ1-6,CASSASGQRNSPLHF,TGTGCCAGCTCAGCTTCGGGACAGAGGAATTCACCCCTCCACTTT
few,TRBD1,TRBV2,TRBJ1-5,CASSGQGHSNQPQHF,TGTGCCAGCAGTGGACAGGGACATAGCAATCAGCCCCAGCATTTT
-,-,TRBV30,TRBJ1-2,CAWDRSHYGYTF,TGTGCCTGGGACAGATCCCATTATGGCTACACCTTC
once,-,TRBV29-1,TRBJ2-7,CSVEDSRDGEAYEQYF,TGCAGCGTTGAAGACTCTCGCGACGGGGAAGCCTACGAGCAGTACTTC
-,-,TRBV19,TRBJ1-1,CASFSGSGGTEAFF,TGTGCCAGTTTCTCAGGATCGGGGGGGACTGAAGCTTTCTTT
-,-,TRBV10-3,TRBJ1-1,CAISTLSGVEAFF,TGTGCCATCAGCACGCTTTCAGGGGTTGAAGCTTTCTTT
-,-,TRBV14,TRBJ1-2,CASSLVTGPASGYTF,TGTGCCAGCAGCCTAGTCACAGGTCCCGCTTCCGGCTACACCTTC
-,TRBD2,TRBV5-1,TRBJ2-5,CASSAKGLAGRETQYF,TGCGCCAGCAGCGCCAAGGGACTAGCGGGAAGGGAGACCCAGTACTTC
-,-,TRBV28,TRBJ1-2,CASGQLYGYTF,TGTGCCAGCGGACAGCTTTATGGCTACACCTTC
-,-,TRBV7-9,TRBJ1-1,CASSLAGGTNTEAFF,TGTGCCAGCAGCTTAGCCGGGGGTACTAACACTGAAGCTTTCTTT
-,-,TRBV30,TRBJ1-2,CAWTPIGSANYGYTF,TGTGCCTGGACCCCCATCGGGAGTGCTAACTATGGCTACACCTTC
-,TRBD2,TRBV18,TRBJ2-1,CASSPTSGSGYNEQFF,TGTGCCAGCTCACCCACTAGCGGGAGTGGGTACAATGAGCAGTTCTTC
-,-,TRBV2,TRBJ1-1,CASRKGGRTEAFF,TGTGCCAGCAGAAAAGGGGGACGCACTGAAGCTTTCTTT
few,-,TRBV5-5,TRBJ1-1,CASSAGPDTEAFF,TGTGCCAGCAGCGCGGGACCTGACACTGAAGCTTTCTTT
-,-,TRBV7-2,TRBJ1-4,CASSDRAGFANEKLFF,TGTGCCAGCAGCGACAGAGCAGGGTTTGCTAATGAAAAACTGTTTTTT
-,-,TRBV5-4,TRBJ2-5,CASSPGGGRGIETQYF,TGTGCCAGCAGCCCGGGCGGCGGCAGGGGAATAGAGACCCAGTACTTC
-,TRBD1,TRBV9,TRBJ1-6,CASSVTGGSPLHF,TGTGCCAGCAGCGTTACAGGGGGCTCACCCCTCCACTTT
-,TRBD1,TRBV6-5,TRBJ1-5,CASRRQGLSQPQHF,TGTGCCAGCAGACGACAGGGGCTTAGTCAGCCCCAGCATTTT
once,TRBD2,TRBV2,TRBJ2-5,CASSEYVLAGRRAETQYF,TGTGCCAGCAGTGAATATGTACTAGCGGGGAGAAGGGCGGAGACCCAGTACTTC
-,-,TRBV4-1,TRBJ1-2,CASSQTWGPWGYTF,TGCGCCAGCAGCCAGACCTGGGGGCCGTGGGGCTACACCTTC
-,-,TRBV3-1/TRBV3-2,TRBJ2-1,CASSSLVWAGNNEQFF,TGTGCCAGCAGCTCTCTGGTATGGGCAGGGAACAATGAGCAGTTCTTC
once,TRBD1,TRBV28,TRBJ2-7,CASSTRTGAYEQYF,TGTGCCAGCAGTACCCGGACAGGGGCCTACGAGCAGTACTTC
-,TRBD1,TRBV6-5,TRBJ1-2,CASSYGAGGLDGYTF,TGTGCCAGCAGTTACGGAGCAGGGGGCTTGGATGGCTACACCTTC
-,TRBD2,TRBV9,TRBJ2-1,CASSVQVAGEEQFF,TGTGCCAGCAGCGTACAGGTAGCGGGAGAAGAGCAGTTCTTC
few,TRBD1,TRBV5-5,TRBJ2-7,CASSWLRDRGYEQYF,TGTGCCAGCAGCTGGCTTCGGGACAGGGGGTACGAGCAGTACTTC
-,-,TRBV29-1,TRBJ1-1,CSVEGTAEAFF,TGCAGCGTTGAAGGGACAGCTGAAGCTTTCTTT
-,-,TRBV28,TRBJ1-1,CASSLEHRVAFF,TGTGCCAGCAGTTTAGAGCACAGGGTGGCTTTCTTT
-,-,TRBV10-3,TRBJ1-1,CAISEGGTAEAFF,TGTGCCATCAGTGAGGGTGGTACCGCGGAAGCTTTCTTT
-,TRBD1,TRBV6-5,TRBJ1-3,CASSVVRGSGNTIYF,TGTGCCAGCAGCGTCGTCAGGGGGTCCGGAAACACCATATATTTT
few,TRBD2,TRBV27,TRBJ2-1,CASSLIGLAGLGEQFF,TGTGCCAGCAGTTTAATCGGCCTAGCGGGCCTCGGTGAGCAGTTCTTC
-,TRBD1,TRBV6-5,TRBJ2-7,CASRAGRTGGEQYF,TGTGCCAGCAGAGCCGGCCGGACAGGGGGCGAGCAGTACTTC
-,TRBD1,TRBV6-4,TRBJ1-5,CASSLTGSDQPQHF,TGTGCCAGCAGCTTGACAGGGTCTGATCAGCCCCAGCATTTT
once,TRBD2,TRBV19,TRBJ2-3,CASSRNQAGGADTQYF,TGTGCCAGTAGCCGGAACCAAGCGGGGGGAGCAGATACGCAGTATTTT
-,-,TRBV21-1,TRBJ2-3,CASSKCSGSFGGYTDTQYF,TGTGCCAGCAGCAAATGTAGCGGTTCTTTTGGTGGGTACACAGATACGCAGTATTTT
-,-,TRBV18,TRBJ2-5,CASSPASLGTQYF,TGTGCCAGCTCACCCGCTAGCTTGGGGACCCAGTACTTC
-,TRBD1,TRBV15,TRBJ2-3,CATSTSGTGTDTQYF,TGTGCCACCAGCACATCCGGGACAGGCACAGATACGCAGTATTTT
-,-,TRBV6-5,TRBJ1-2,CASTPGTPLTYTF,TGTGCCAGCACCCCTGGGACACCACTGACTTACACCTTC
-,-,TRBV18,TRBJ2-7,CASSFIGTVEGEQYF,TGTGCCAGCTCATTCATAGGGACAGTGGAGGGCGAGCAGTACTTC
-,-,TRBV5-1,TRBJ1-2,CASSLAGNYGYTF,TGCGCCAGCAGCTTGGCAGGGAACTATGGCTACACCTTC
once,TRBD1,TRBV3-1/TRBV3-2,TRBJ1-6,CASSQRDRRDSPLHF,TGTGCCAGCAGCCAACGGGACAGGAGAGATTCACCCCTCCACTTT
-,-,TRBV6-5,TRBJ1-1,CASHSGGGGHTEAFF,TGTGCCAGCCACTCGGGTGGGGGGGGCCACACTGAAGCTTTCTTT
few,-,TRBV7-2,TRBJ1-1,CASSPRRGVTEAFF,TGTGCCAGCAGCCCCCGGCGCGGAGTCACTGAAGCTTTCTTT
-,-,TRBV19,TRBJ1-5,CASTSGGYGGGMNQPQHF,TGTGCCAGTACAAGTGGGGGATACGGGGGAGGAATGAATCAGCCCCAGCATTTT
-,TRBD2,TRBV13,TRBJ2-3,CASSILGLAGGPGDTQYF,TGTGCCAGCAGCATCCTGGGACTAGCGGGAGGGCCCGGAGATACGCAGTATTTT
-,-,TRBV20-1,TRBJ1-2,CTPESIEGYTF,TGCACCCCCGAGTCCATTGAGGGCTACACCTTC
-,-,TRBV9,TRBJ1-4,CASSVGPTGEKLFF,TGTGCCAGCAGCGTCGGCCCGACGGGTGAAAAACTGTTTTTT
-,TRBD2,TRBV3-1/TRBV3-2,TRBJ2-1,CASSHRLAGLNEQFF,TGTGCCAGCAGCCATCGACTAGCGGGATTAAATGAGCAGTTCTTC
once,-,TRBV14,TRBJ2-7,CASSQDLPGQGPYKQYF,TGTGCCAGCAGCCAAGACCTTCCGGGACAAGGACCCTATAAGCAGTACTTC